The clone carrying this T cell receptor beta chain was detected once. Its antigen is not known. The source of the sample is a study of OX40 agonist ivuxolimab in advanced cancers. Notes on the study in general: The study did not work out the antigen specificity of the expanded peripheral T cells. Clonal expansion among partial responders at 0.1-3.0 mg/kg ranked near the lowest. At 0.1 to 3.0 mg/kg and by week 6, CD4+ and CD8+ T cells in the blood had expanded clonally.

This table comes from immunoSEQ multiplex PCR, and its TCRdb copy is limited to in-frame clones, with some not included. The data hold roughly 76,000 clones, with 85% observed a single time. Patients were ineligible given autoimmune disease history or systemic immunosuppression. V gave up 3 bases and J gave up 9 bases, with 9 bases separating them. The CDR3 is 11 amino acids. Germline V lookup: CDR1 DFQATT, CDR2 SNEGSKA (reference sequence). The chain links TRBV20-1 to TRBJ2-1, with D maybe TRBD1 (5 bases). The TCR sequence derives from an adult with an advanced solid tumor such as melanoma, head and neck, liver or kidney cancer. Sequences were derived from CD4+ or CD8+ T cells sorted from blood, sampled in a trial of the OX40 agonist ivuxolimab. CDR3 sequence reads: CSARARGEQFF. CDR3 nucleotides: TGCAGTGCTAGGGCTAGGGGTGAGCAGTTCTTC.